This T cell receptor beta chain comes out of a study of T cell changes during pregnancy in multiple sclerosis. TCRdb keeps only in-frame clones here, not all; method: immunoSEQ multiplex PCR. The sample lists roughly 40,000 clones, 91% occurring once. The V and J ends lost 10 bases and 2 bases, in that order; junction bases with no gene match: 16. This CDR3 region has 17 residues. Looked up from germline, CDR1 is LNHDA and CDR2 is SQIVND (reference sequence). The J gene is TRBJ2-5, the V gene TRBV19, with 10 bases matching TRBD2. The clonotype originates from a female donor with multiple sclerosis, enrolled in a pregnancy study. The input for sequencing was CD8+ T cells from peripheral blood mononuclear cells, taken before pregnancy. CDR3 sequence (DNA): TGTGCCACCACGCTAGCTTCGGGACTAGCGATACAAGAGACCCAGTACTTC. Encoded protein: CATTLASGLAIQETQYF.